This T cell receptor beta chain was identified in a study of T cells in Graves' hyperthyroidism and ophthalmopathy. Study-level points and caveats: Within blood appeared most thyroid clonotypes that had expanded above 0.001.

Amplification yielded TCR beta CDR3 regions, with RNA transcripts as the source. First-round RT-PCR with HTBI primers amplified the TCR CDR3 region. TCRdb independently ran MiXCR on the multiplex PCR reads; one entry per CDR3 protein. Of about 620,000 distinct CDR3 sequences in the sample, about 17% are singletons; the top ten hold 3.8%. CDR3 length equals 16 residues. The germline gives CDR1 MNHEY, CDR2 SVGAGI. The germline V and J ends were trimmed by 0 bases and 3 bases, with 15 bases remaining between them. This clonotype was detected many times. Its antigen is not known. This chain uses TRBV6-5 with TRBJ2-7; D is possibly TRBD2 (6 bases). Input material: blood. This receptor was obtained from a woman in her twenties or thirties with Graves' hyperthyroidism. CDR3 in amino acids: CASSYSGAGNNYEQYF. The CDR3 DNA sequence: TGTGCCAGCAGTTACTCTGGGGCGGGAAATAACTACGAGCAGTACTTC.